One sample yielded the 30 T cell receptor beta chains listed below, sequenced in a study of regulatory T cells in long-lasting Graves disease. Relying on iRepertoire HTBI primers and Arm-PCR of CDR3 regions, the team built TCR beta libraries. Each CDR3 protein is one row after TCRdb ran MiXCR on the multiplex PCR reads. This table has more than 450,000 distinct CDR3 sequences, around 13% appearing once. Time point noted: newly diagnosed GD, antithyroid drugs for less than 3 months. Extracted PBMC RNA gave rise to the TCR library. The same data also contributed to another study, on T cells in Graves' hyperthyroidism and ophthalmopathy.

Sequencing used peripheral blood mononuclear cells (PBMCs), obtained at new diagnosis, from a patient treated with antithyroid drugs. The receptors were gathered from a woman aged 30 to 39 with Graves disease.

This clonotype was picked up a small number of times. The chain is built from TRBV5-4 and TRBJ1-1, with D uncertain. The CDR3 covers 16 residues. Germline CDR1 reads SGHNT; CDR2 reads YYREEE (reference sequence). Trimming shortened V by 4 bases and J by 1 base, and 17 bases separated the two germline ends. CDR3 sequence reads: CASSPPGKERNTEAFF. The CDR3 DNA reads as TGTGCCAGCAGCCCCCCGGGCAAGGAACGGAACACTGAAGCTTTCTTT.

The chain is built from TRBV9 and TRBJ2-5; TRBD2 agrees at 14 bases. With the DNA end fitting TRBJ2-1 better, the J assignment may be wrong. The CDR3 is made up of 16 amino acids. Germline V gene data show CDR1 as SGDLS and CDR2 as YYNGEE. CDR3 residues: CASSVGTSGRISEQFF. Written as DNA, the CDR3 is TGTGCCAGCAGCGTAGGGACTAGCGGGAGGATAAGTGAGCAGTTCTTC.

The rearrangement links TRBV18 to TRBJ2-1; TRBD1 is a possible D gene (5 bases). Deletions cut 4 bases from V and 5 bases from J, with 9 bases between. Germline V gene data show CDR1 as KGHSH and CDR2 as LQKENI. There are 13 residues in the CDR3. The CDR3 DNA reads as TGTGCCAGCTCACAAGACAGAAACAATGAGCAGTTCTTC. Translating it yields CASSQDRNNEQFF.

This clonotype was seen more than once but under ten times. At one of its ends the junction is not consistent with the germline gene, which may arise from a read error. The gene calls are TRBV6-5 and TRBJ2-1, with a possible D match to TRBD2 (5 bases). Looked up from germline, CDR1 is MNHEY and CDR2 is SVGAGI. The CDR3 is made up of 16 amino acids. The CDR3 reads CTSSTSDWAAHNEQFF. CDR3 nucleotide sequence: TGTACCAGCAGTACTAGTGATTGGGCGGCCCACAATGAGCAGTTCTTC.

The table lists this clonotype with a few counts. For the CDR3, the DNA is TGCGCCAGCAGCCAAGATAGTTTGCCGGGACAGGGTCTATTGGAGCAGTACTTC. This gives the protein CASSQDSLPGQGLLEQYF. The genes are TRBV4-1 and TRBJ2-7; the match to TRBD1 covers 9 bases. The trim removed 0 bases at V and 7 bases at J, leaving 16 bases unmatched. The CDR3 is 18 residues long. The germline CDR1 and CDR2 sequences are MGHRA and YSYEKL.

This clonotype was observed at least ten times. The chain recombines TRBV7-9 with TRBJ1-2; TRBD1 matches at 8 bases. V shed 5 bases and J 8 bases; nucleotides not matched to a gene: 7. CDR3 length equals 13 residues. Germline lookup yields CDR1 SEHNR and CDR2 FQNEAQ (reference sequence). The chain's CDR3 is CASSKTGAFGYTF. As DNA, the CDR3 is TGTGCCAGCAGCAAGACAGGGGCCTTCGGCTACACCTTC.

The genes are TRBV3-1 and TRBJ2-3; the D gene is possibly TRBD2 (6 bases). Germline CDR1 reads LGHDT; CDR2 reads YNNKEL (reference sequence). The CDR3 is made up of 17 amino acids. The germline V and J ends were trimmed by 0 bases and 0 bases, with 13 bases remaining between them. DNA of the CDR3: TGTGCCAGCAGCCAAGATTGGGGTAGCGGCAGCACAGATACGCAGTATTTT. This sequence encodes CASSQDWGSGSTDTQYF.

This clonotype showed up many times. V usage is TRBV12-3 or TRBV12-4 and J usage is TRBJ2-3; D call uncertain. This CDR3 has 14 amino acids. Trimming shortened V by 6 bases and J by 6 bases, and 16 bases separated the two germline ends. CDR3 protein: CASSPLGSRDTQYF. In DNA form, the CDR3 reads TGTGCCAGCAGCCCATTGGGGTCCCGGGATACGCAGTATTTT.

This clonotype was counted only a few times. The chain links TRBV20-1 to TRBJ2-7; 12 bases fit TRBD2. The CDR3 is 14 amino acids. V shed 5 bases and J 2 bases; nucleotides not matched to a gene: 4. CDR1 and CDR2 (germline): DFQATT, SNEGSKA (reference sequence). The CDR3 sequence is CSAQGLAGPYEQYF. The DNA for the CDR3 is TGCAGTGCTCAAGGACTAGCGGGACCCTACGAGCAGTACTTC.

This clonotype turned up a few times. This sequence joins TRBV10-1 and TRBJ1-1, with D possibly TRBD1 on 5 matching bases. The CDR3 totals 16 residues. V gave up 3 bases and J gave up 1 base, with 15 bases separating them. Per germline, CDR1 WNHNN and CDR2 SYGVQD (reference sequence). As DNA, the CDR3 is TGCGCCAGCAGTGATTCATTTCAGGGACCGAACACTGAAGCTTTCTTT. Its protein is CASSDSFQGPNTEAFF.

This clonotype was seen ten or more times. The chain recombines TRBV28 with TRBJ2-6; no clear D. The germline V and J ends were trimmed by 6 bases and 0 bases, with 9 bases remaining between them. CDR1 is MDHEN and CDR2 is SYDVKM in the germline V gene. The CDR3 totals 15 residues. In DNA form, the CDR3 reads TGTGCCAGCAGCCGGGCCTTCTCTGGGGCCAACGTCCTGACTTTC. Protein: CASSRAFSGANVLTF.

The chain combines TRBV27 with TRBJ2-5; TRBD2 matches 8 bases. Germline V gene lookup returns CDR1 MNHEY and CDR2 SMNVEV (reference sequence). V lost 4 bases, J lost 4 bases, and 14 bases stayed unmatched. The CDR3 extends over 17 amino acids. The DNA for the CDR3 is TGTGCCAGCAGTTCATACGGAAGAATAGCGGGGAGAGAGACCCAGTACTTC. Protein product: CASSSYGRIAGRETQYF.

This chain connects TRBV29-1 to TRBJ2-3, with no clear D. V lost 6 bases and J 7 bases, leaving 17 bases between the germline ends. The germline V gene has CDR1 SQVTM and CDR2 ANQGSEA. There are 13 residues in the CDR3. CDR3 sequence (DNA): TGCAGCGTGAATAAACCCAACATGAATACGCAGTATTTT. It translates to CSVNKPNMNTQYF.

This clonotype was picked up many times. V is TRBV27 and J is TRBJ2-3; 13 bases map to TRBD2. The CDR3 is 17 residues long. V was pared by 6 bases and J by 6 bases, with 12 bases of the junction left unmatched. CDR1 MNHEY and CDR2 SMNVEV come from the germline V gene (reference sequence). CDR3 loop: CASRVRSLAGGPDTQYF. As DNA, the CDR3 is TGTGCCAGCAGGGTCCGCTCACTAGCGGGAGGGCCGGATACGCAGTATTTT.

This clonotype was found many times. One junction end disagrees with the germline gene, perhaps due to a read error. The chain combines TRBV19 with TRBJ2-2; 8 nucleotides line up with TRBD1. The CDR3 has 14 residues. Germline V lookup: CDR1 LNHDA, CDR2 SQIVND (reference sequence). DNA of the CDR3: TGTGCCAGCAGTATTCAGGGGGCGACCGGGGAGCTGTTTTTT. The encoded protein is CASSIQGATGELFF.

This clonotype occurred many times. The chain couples TRBV5-1 to TRBJ2-7; 8 nucleotides line up with TRBD2. The V segment lost 8 bases and the J segment 2 bases; nucleotides outside the gene matches: 6. Germline V gene data show CDR1 as SGHRS and CDR2 as YFSETQ. There are 13 residues in the CDR3. In nucleotides, the CDR3 is TGCGCCAGAAGACTAGCGTTTACCTACGAGCAGTACTTC. Residues: CARRLAFTYEQYF.

This clonotype was observed many times. This chain connects TRBV15 to TRBJ2-7, with D possibly being TRBD2 (5 bases). The V gene lost 5 bases and the J gene lost 3 bases, with 20 bases spanning the gap. The length of the CDR3 is 16 residues. Germline-derived CDR1 and CDR2 are LNHNV and YYDKDF (reference sequence). CDR3 DNA: TGTGCCACCAGCCCCGGTGGGGAGCGGTGGGGCTACGAGCAGTACTTC. Translating it yields CATSPGGERWGYEQYF.

The chain combines TRBV20-1 with TRBJ1-5; D is ambiguous. The CDR3 spans 15 residues. Germline V CDR1 and CDR2: DFQATT, SNEGSKA (reference sequence). Trimming took off 3 bases at V and 1 base at J, with 13 bases between the two ends. As DNA, the CDR3 is TGCAGTGCTAGCGGCCCTTCGGTCAGCAATCAGCCCCAGCATTTT. Translated: CSASGPSVSNQPQHF.

This clonotype was detected ten times or more. The CDR3 here is CATSDLRGQVEQFF. CDR3 coding DNA: TGTGCCACCAGTGATTTGCGGGGACAGGTTGAGCAGTTCTTC. The V gene is TRBV24-1, the J gene TRBJ2-1; 8 positions match TRBD1. The CDR3 runs to 14 residues. The germline V gene has CDR1 KGHDR and CDR2 SFDVKD. Trimming at V came to 0 bases and at J to 9 bases, leaving 3 bases not matched to a gene.

There are a few counts of this clonotype. V and J are TRBV5-4 and TRBJ2-2; D possibly uses TRBD1 or TRBD2 (5 bases each). The germline V gene has CDR1 SGHNT and CDR2 YYREEE (reference sequence). The V and J ends lost 1 base and 8 bases respectively, with 12 bases between them. The CDR3 sequence is 14 residues long. The CDR3, as DNA: TGTGCCAGCAGCTTGAAGGGGAGATGGGGGGAGCTGTTTTTT. Residues: CASSLKGRWGELFF.

V usage is TRBV12-3 or TRBV12-4 and J usage is TRBJ2-1; tentatively, D is TRBD1 (5 bases). This CDR3 region has 15 residues. V was shortened by 5 bases and J by 2 bases, with 13 bases between the two germline ends. The CDR3 sequence is CASSPQGYAYNEQFF. Written as DNA, the CDR3 is TGTGCCAGCAGTCCCCAGGGCTACGCCTACAATGAGCAGTTCTTC.

This clonotype appeared many times. The chain has TRBV2 and TRBJ2-3; a possible D gene is TRBD1 (6 bases). Deletions cut 6 bases from V and 5 bases from J, with 21 bases between. Germline CDR1 SNHLY, CDR2 FYNNEI. This CDR3 is 16 amino acids long. The CDR3 reads CASRVGTRASGDTQYF. The CDR3 DNA reads as TGTGCCAGCAGAGTCGGGACAAGGGCATCTGGAGATACGCAGTATTTT.

In its sample, this clonotype was seen many times. V gene TRBV6-1 combines with J gene TRBJ1-1; a weak D match, TRBD1 (6 bases). Germline V lookup: CDR1 MNHNS, CDR2 SASEGT. V lost 6 bases and J lost 4, with 15 bases in between. This CDR3 is 14 amino acids long. The CDR3 protein is CASRPDSSFTEAFF. In DNA, the CDR3 is TGTGCCAGCAGGCCGGACAGTTCCTTCACTGAAGCTTTCTTT.

For this clonotype: A much larger clone differs from this one at a single base, so this may be a read error. The genes are TRBV6-4 and TRBJ1-6; TRBD1 matches at 7 bases. The CDR3 has 16 residues. J lost 1 base, V lost 8 bases, and 8 bases had no gene match. Germline V lookup: CDR1 MRHNA, CDR2 SNTAGT. This CDR3 reads CASGQRDSSYNSPLHF. CDR3 nucleotide sequence: TGTGCCAGCGGGCAAAGGGACAGTTCCTATAATTCACCCCTCCACTTT.

The genes are TRBV15 and TRBJ2-1; a weak D match, TRBD2 (5 bases). V lost 1 base and J lost 5, with 9 bases in between. CDR1 and CDR2 from the germline V gene are LNHNV and YYDKDF (reference sequence). The CDR3 is made up of 14 amino acids. CDR3 loop: CATSRVGSHNEQFF. The CDR3 DNA sequence: TGTGCCACCAGCAGAGTTGGGAGTCACAATGAGCAGTTCTTC.

This clonotype was seen ten or more times. The chain recombines TRBV5-8 with TRBJ2-1; D possibly corresponds to TRBD1 (6 bases). CDR1 and CDR2 from the germline V gene are SGHTS and YDEGEE. V lost 4 bases, J lost 6 bases, and 20 bases lay in between. The CDR3 contains 16 residues. The CDR3 nucleotides read TGTGCCAGCAGCCTCGAGGGGGACATCGCCTCCAATGAGCAGTTCTTC. It encodes CASSLEGDIASNEQFF.

This clonotype was observed many times. The chain uses TRBV28 and TRBJ1-1, with TRBD1 matching over 8 bases. Germline assignment: CDR1 MDHEN and CDR2 SYDVKM. The CDR3 consists of 15 residues. V lost 6 bases, J lost 2 bases, and 8 bases stayed unmatched. CDR3 region: CASRTGGTSNTEAFF. The CDR3 DNA is TGTGCCAGCAGAACAGGGGGAACAAGTAACACTGAAGCTTTCTTT.

This clonotype was seen repeatedly, ten times or more. This sequence joins TRBV12-3 or TRBV12-4 and TRBJ2-5; perhaps D is TRBD1 or TRBD2 (6 bases each). The V end lost 1 base, the J end lost 4 bases, and 10 bases lay between the germline ends. The CDR3 loop spans 14 amino acids. The CDR3 here is CASSLGGAGETQYF. CDR3 nucleotide sequence: TGTGCCAGCAGTTTAGGGGGGGCGGGAGAGACCCAGTACTTC.

This clonotype was counted only a few times. The CDR3 here is CASSQAMGVYPYEQYF. CDR3 bases: TGCGCCAGCAGCCAAGCGATGGGAGTTTACCCCTACGAGCAGTACTTC. J is TRBJ2-7 and V is TRBV4-3, with D tentatively TRBD2 (5 bases). Germline CDR1 LGHNA, CDR2 YSLEER. V lost 1 base to trimming and J lost 2 bases, with 15 bases between them. The CDR3 totals 16 residues.

This clonotype was recorded at least ten times. The chain recombines TRBV5-1 with TRBJ1-1, with 8 bases aligning to TRBD1. The junction had 3 bases not matched to a gene; V was cut back by 3 bases and J by 8 bases. Germline lookup yields CDR1 SGHRS and CDR2 YFSETQ. This CDR3 comprises 12 residues. CDR3 DNA: TGCGCCAGCAGCTCTGGACAGGGCGAAGCTTTCTTT. Amino acid sequence: CASSSGQGEAFF.